This T cell receptor beta chain was identified in a study of Ad26.COV2.S vaccination and SARS-CoV-2 variants. For the study at large: As a participant in COV1001, the donor was in the Ad26.COV2.S trial arm. Intramuscular Ad26.COV2.S at 5x10^10 or 1x10^11 viral particles. Findings and limits, study-wide: Higher spike-specific TCR breadth was found in vaccine recipients than in placebo recipients.

The CDR3 is 15 amino acids. Losses at the gene ends were 6 bases for V and 3 bases for J; bases not matched to a gene: 4. Germline values: CDR1 MNHEY, CDR2 SVGEGT. On this clone: Its antigen is unknown.

Described treatment: 15 to 20 received Ad26.COV2.S at low or high dose, single or two shots; about 5 received placebo; per-sample allocation not given. Each sample was drawn 63 days after the first injection (of vaccine or placebo). Method: immunoSEQ multiplex PCR; TCRdb's copy keeps in-frame clones and lacks some. The table lists about 400,000 clones, about 91% of them singletons. The TCR originated in a person aged 18-60 years who received the Ad26.COV2.S COVID-19 vaccine or a placebo. The rearrangement uses TRBV6-2 or TRBV6-3 and TRBJ2-1; 11 nucleotides match TRBD2. This specimen consisted of peripheral blood, obtained in a trial of Ad26.COV2.S vaccine versus placebo. CDR3 region: CASSQLAGDYNEQFF. CDR3 bases: TGTGCCAGCAGCCAACTAGCGGGGGACTACAATGAGCAGTTCTTC.